The 21 T cell receptor beta chains listed next were all sequenced from one sample in a study of shared clonotypes between healthy human individuals. Measured with immunoSEQ multiplex PCR; TCRdb has only the in-frame clones, and not every one. The data contain some 1,100,000 clones, around 78% of them singletons. What was sequenced was memory CD4+ T cells from PBMCs. The subset: CD45RA-negative fraction. All receptors derive from a man aged 18 to 29 in good health. Some clones in this sample may be carry-over from other donors' samples.

This clone came up a few times. The sample contains more than one DNA sequence encoding this CDR3. The chain is built from TRBV5-1 and TRBJ1-2, with TRBD1 matching over 12 bases. The CDR3 consists of 14 residues. The J segment lost 7 bases and the V segment lost 4 bases, leaving 5 bases of the junction unmatched. In germline, CDR1 is SGHRS, CDR2 YFSETQ. The CDR3 nucleotides read TGCGCCAGCAGCCTGGGACAGGGGGCGGGTGGCTACACCTTC. The encoded protein is CASSLGQGAGGYTF.

For this clone: Distinct nucleotide sequences in the sample also encode this CDR3. The chain uses TRBV5-6 and TRBJ2-1, with 8 bases aligning to TRBD2. Per germline, CDR1 SGHDT and CDR2 YYEEEE. The V gene end was trimmed by 4 bases and the J gene end by 0 bases; junction bases not matched to a gene: 3. This CDR3 is built from 15 residues. CDR3 amino acids: CASSASGSSYNEQFF. The CDR3 DNA is TGTGCCAGCAGCGCCAGCGGGAGCTCCTACAATGAGCAGTTCTTC.

The chain has TRBV28 and TRBJ1-1; unclear D gene. CDR3 length: 14 residues. Germline V gene lookup returns CDR1 MDHEN and CDR2 SYDVKM. The ends were cut back, 3 bases at V and 11 bases at J, with 19 bases in the middle. CDR3 loop: CASSFSGGRVEAFF. The CDR3 nucleotides read TGTGCCAGCAGTTTTTCGGGCGGCCGAGTGGAGGCTTTCTTT.

The chain links TRBV7-7 to TRBJ2-7; 7 nucleotides agree with TRBD1. CDR1 SSHAT and CDR2 FNYEAQ come from the germline V gene (reference sequence). This CDR3 is built from 15 residues. The V gene end was trimmed by 1 base and the J gene end by 2 bases; junction bases not matched to a gene: 5. CDR3 loop: CASSLGSGTAYEQYF. CDR3 nucleotide sequence: TGTGCCAGCAGCTTAGGATCCGGGACAGCCTACGAGCAGTACTTC.

V gene TRBV28 combines with J gene TRBJ2-3, with TRBD1 identical over 9 bases. The CDR3 length is 15 residues. Per germline, CDR1 MDHEN and CDR2 SYDVKM. Trimming at V came to 10 bases and at J to 2 bases, leaving 10 bases not matched to a gene. CDR3 DNA: TGTGCCACCTCACTCGGGACAGGGTTCACAGATACGCAGTATTTT. Translated: CATSLGTGFTDTQYF.

This chain joins TRBV28 and TRBJ2-1; 12 bases map to TRBD2. The germline V gene has CDR1 MDHEN and CDR2 SYDVKM. This CDR3 is 16 amino acids long. The V segment lost 3 bases and the J segment 5 bases; nucleotides outside the gene matches: 5. This CDR3 is CASSFRSSGRDNEQFF. Here the CDR3 DNA reads TGTGCCAGCAGTTTTAGGTCTAGCGGGAGGGACAATGAGCAGTTCTTC.

The table lists this clone with many counts. The chain couples TRBV19 to TRBJ1-1; TRBD1 matches 8 bases. Per germline, CDR1 LNHDA and CDR2 SQIVND (reference sequence). Germline trimming cut 4 bases from V and 6 bases from J; bases unmatched to any gene: 13. The CDR3 length is 16 residues. CDR3 amino acids: CASSTSGRGREAEAFF. DNA for the CDR3: TGTGCCAGTAGTACTTCCGGCAGGGGGCGCGAAGCTGAAGCTTTCTTT.

In this sample, this clone turned up once. The chain joins TRBV19 to TRBJ2-3, with a possible D match to TRBD1 (6 bases). CDR1 and CDR2 (germline): LNHDA, SQIVND (reference sequence). The V and J ends lost 3 bases and 9 bases respectively, with 10 bases between them. This CDR3 region has 12 residues. The CDR3 DNA reads TGTGCCAGTAGTATTCAGGGGTACACGCAGTATTTT. Translating it yields CASSIQGYTQYF.

This rearrangement joins TRBV28 to TRBJ2-7; D perhaps matches TRBD2 (6 bases). This CDR3 has 14 residues. The germline V gene has CDR1 MDHEN and CDR2 SYDVKM. The V gene lost 3 bases and the J gene lost 4 bases, with 13 bases spanning the gap. This chain's CDR3 is CASSFGGTPYEQYF. As DNA, the CDR3 is TGTGCCAGCAGTTTTGGGGGGACCCCTTACGAGCAGTACTTC.

The rearrangement uses TRBV5-1 and TRBJ1-1, with 7 nucleotides matching TRBD1. CDR1 is SGHRS, CDR2 YFSETQ, per germline. Trimming cost V 4 bases and J 8 bases; bases outside gene matches: 8. The CDR3 sequence is 13 residues long. This chain's CDR3 is CASSQGQSTEAFF. CDR3 DNA: TGCGCCAGCAGCCAGGGACAGTCTACAGAAGCTTTCTTT.

The table lists this clone with many counts. The CDR3 spells CASTRSRVVETQYF. CDR3 DNA: TGTGCCAGCACGCGGAGCAGGGTGGTGGAGACCCAGTACTTC. The chain joins TRBV6-1 to TRBJ2-5; tentative D call: TRBD1 (5 bases). The germline V gene has CDR1 MNHNS and CDR2 SASEGT. The CDR3 covers 14 residues. Trimming cost V 7 bases and J 5 bases, with 17 bases left between them.

The rearrangement links TRBV7-9 to TRBJ2-7; 9 bases are shared with TRBD1. The CDR3 spans 16 residues. V lost 4 bases, J lost 3 bases, and 10 bases stayed unmatched. CDR1 SEHNR and CDR2 FQNEAQ come from the germline V gene (reference sequence). The CDR3 DNA reads TGTGCCAGCAGCTCTAACCGGGACAGGGTGGACTACGAGCAGTACTTC. Translating gives CASSSNRDRVDYEQYF.

This clone was seen more than once but under ten times. This sequence joins TRBV7-3 and TRBJ1-1; D is undetermined. CDR1 and CDR2 (germline): SGHTA, FQGTGA. The CDR3 covers 13 residues. V was clipped by 6 bases and J by 1 base, with 9 bases between them. This CDR3 reads CASRLQRNTEAFF. CDR3 nucleotide sequence: TGTGCCAGCAGGTTGCAGCGGAACACTGAAGCTTTCTTT.

This clone was recorded a few times. The chain links TRBV15 to TRBJ2-7; D gene ambiguous. V lost 0 bases, J lost 3 bases, and 9 bases lay in between. The CDR3 totals 14 residues. Per germline, CDR1 LNHNV and CDR2 YYDKDF (reference sequence). DNA of the CDR3: TGTGCCACCAGCAGAGAATACACGGGCTACGAGCAGTACTTC. Protein sequence: CATSREYTGYEQYF.

The gene calls are TRBV19 and TRBJ2-7; 9 bases align to TRBD1. Trimming at V came to 5 bases and at J to 3 bases, leaving 11 bases not matched to a gene. The CDR3 covers 16 residues. Germline values: CDR1 LNHDA, CDR2 SQIVND (reference sequence). As DNA, the CDR3 is TGTGCCAGTAGTTCAATCCTCCGGGACAGGGACTACGAGCAGTACTTC. Its protein is CASSSILRDRDYEQYF.

The rearrangement links TRBV5-4 to TRBJ2-5; no reliable D call. The V gene lost 2 bases and the J gene lost 3 bases, with 8 bases spanning the gap. Germline CDR1 SGHNT, CDR2 YYREEE (reference sequence). The CDR3 loop spans 13 amino acids. The CDR3 nucleotides read TGTGCCAGCAGCTTTAGGAATGAAGAGACCCAGTACTTC. Translated, it gives CASSFRNEETQYF.

This clone was found a few times. The CDR3: CATSRAYQAQGADQPQHF. The CDR3 DNA reads as TGTGCCACCAGCAGAGCATACCAGGCCCAGGGAGCAGATCAGCCCCAGCATTTT. The chain has TRBV15 and TRBJ1-5, with D perhaps matching TRBD1 (5 bases). Germline V gene lookup returns CDR1 LNHNV and CDR2 YYDKDF (reference sequence). This CDR3 comprises 18 residues. Trimming cost V 1 base and J 5 bases, with 21 bases left between them.

The chain joins TRBV4-1 to TRBJ2-3; D might be TRBD1 (6 bases). Germline V gives CDR1 MGHRA, CDR2 YSYEKL. Between the trimmed V and J ends, which lost 1 base and 6 bases, there was a span of 11 bases. The CDR3 spans 14 residues. CDR3 nucleotides: TGCGCCAGCAGCCAAGGAGCGGACAGCGATACGCAGTATTTT. This encodes CASSQGADSDTQYF.

The chain employs TRBV5-1 and TRBJ1-1; D gene unclear. The CDR3 is 17 amino acids. V was trimmed by 0 bases and J by 1 base, leaving 16 bases between them. CDR1 and CDR2 (germline): SGHRS, YFSETQ. CDR3 DNA: TGCGCCAGCAGCTTGGCTTGGTCGGCAAGACCGAACACTGAAGCTTTCTTT. The encoded protein is CASSLAWSARPNTEAFF.

The chain joins TRBV29-1 to TRBJ2-7; D is uncertain. The ends were cut back, 6 bases at V and 4 bases at J, with 10 bases in the middle. The V gene's germline CDR1 is SQVTM and CDR2 ANQGSEA. The CDR3 is 11 residues long. The CDR3 DNA reads as TGCAGCGTCTCAATCGGGTACGAGCAGTACTTC. It is translated as CSVSIGYEQYF.

The chain joins TRBV5-6 to TRBJ1-1, with unresolved D. This CDR3 is built from 16 residues. The germline CDR1 and CDR2 sequences are SGHDT and YYEEEE. The V end was cut by 0 bases, the J end by 1 base, with 13 bases between. CDR3 residues: CASSLAWVGPNTEAFF. For the CDR3, the DNA is TGTGCCAGCAGCTTGGCTTGGGTGGGCCCGAACACTGAAGCTTTCTTT.